This T cell receptor (beta chain) was sequenced for a study of blood T cell repertoires in COVID-19 (TCRdb year 2020). Notes on the research overall: Collaborator samples came from the United States, Italy and Spain and covered acute and convalescent phases of COVID-19. The prospective study material was composed of cDNA or gDNA derived from T cells, B-cell-depleted T cells, or PBMCs. Subjects who had been exposed to COVID-19, were actively infected with it, or had recovered from it provided the deeply sampled blood TCRbeta repertoires that made up the dataset. The repertoires were released in a freely available public database meant as a resource for research on the immune response to SARS-CoV-2. The samples were drawn from two sources: the first 160 participants of the ongoing ImmuneRACE study, and 950 to 1,500 subjects contributed by 6 global collaborators. Sample metadata almost always included a de-identified subject ID, COVID-19 status, age in years and sex. HLA class I and class II types, where available, came from metadata supplied by the sample provider rather than from assay-based typing.

The immunoSEQ Assay, a bias-controlled multiplex PCR, was used to amplify TCRbeta CDR3 regions from genomic DNA. The paper's data handling went like this. The number of nucleated cells in each sample was estimated from the amplification of reference gene primers within the assay. To quantify the absolute abundance of each unique TCRbeta CDR3 rearrangement, sequence reads were collapsed and filtered. For each sample, productive Simpson clonality was calculated by taking the square root of Simpson's diversity index across productive rearrangements. Held by TCRdb, this immuneACCESS table contains in-frame sequences only and omits some clones. Under half of the omission traces to an unresolved V gene where checked; the cause of the rest is unknown. D and trimming come from the DNA, and the V and J calls and clone size come from that table. The sample yields about 150,000 clones; about 80% were counted once. The top ten hold around a sixth of the sample.

About this clone: Its antigen target is currently unknown. No per-base quality is available; no much larger clone lies one base away.

Whole blood was collected in K2EDTA tubes by collaborating institutions according to the institutions' own protocols. For TCRbeta analysis, collaborator samples were shipped as frozen whole blood, as isolated PBMCs, or as DNA extracted from either sample type. What the research found in general, with its limitations: The quantity of clinical and demographic metadata differed by source and by participant and was supplied without curation.

The source is a man aged 50 to 59 with acute or convalescent COVID-19. The sequencing sample was made of peripheral blood.

The CDR3 corresponds to CAWSKNTGELFF. The DNA sequence follows: TGTGCCTGGAGCAAGAACACCGGGGAGCTGTTTTTT. In this chain, TRBV30 is recombined with TRBJ2-2; the D gene remains uncertain. The germline V gene (reference sequence) gives CDR1 as GTSNPN and CDR2 as SVGIG. The CDR3 goes from the cysteine to the phenylalanine over 12 residues. Only the CDR3 part of the read is kept: 36 bases, read in frame from the first base. V and J are truncated by 3 bases and 1 base respectively, leaving an intervening sequence of 3 bases. Where the CDR3 stops, the reference TRBV30 and TRBJ2-2 genes take over; the full variable domain is SQTIHQWPATLVQPVGSPLSLECTVEGTSNPNLYWYRQAAGRGLQLLFYSVGIGQISSEVPQNLSASRPQDRQFILSSKKLLLSDSGFYLCAWSKNTGELFFGEGSRLTVL.